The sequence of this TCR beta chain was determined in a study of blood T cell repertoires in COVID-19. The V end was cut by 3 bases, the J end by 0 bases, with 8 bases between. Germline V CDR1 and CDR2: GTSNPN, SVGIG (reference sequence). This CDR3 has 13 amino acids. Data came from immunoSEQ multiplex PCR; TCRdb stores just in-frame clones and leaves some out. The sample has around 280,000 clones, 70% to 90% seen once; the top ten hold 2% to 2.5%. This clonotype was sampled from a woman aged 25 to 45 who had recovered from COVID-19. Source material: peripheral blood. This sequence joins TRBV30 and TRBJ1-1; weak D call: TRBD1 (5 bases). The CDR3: CAWRGLMNTEAFF. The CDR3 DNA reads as TGTGCCTGGAGGGGACTGATGAACACTGAAGCTTTCTTT.